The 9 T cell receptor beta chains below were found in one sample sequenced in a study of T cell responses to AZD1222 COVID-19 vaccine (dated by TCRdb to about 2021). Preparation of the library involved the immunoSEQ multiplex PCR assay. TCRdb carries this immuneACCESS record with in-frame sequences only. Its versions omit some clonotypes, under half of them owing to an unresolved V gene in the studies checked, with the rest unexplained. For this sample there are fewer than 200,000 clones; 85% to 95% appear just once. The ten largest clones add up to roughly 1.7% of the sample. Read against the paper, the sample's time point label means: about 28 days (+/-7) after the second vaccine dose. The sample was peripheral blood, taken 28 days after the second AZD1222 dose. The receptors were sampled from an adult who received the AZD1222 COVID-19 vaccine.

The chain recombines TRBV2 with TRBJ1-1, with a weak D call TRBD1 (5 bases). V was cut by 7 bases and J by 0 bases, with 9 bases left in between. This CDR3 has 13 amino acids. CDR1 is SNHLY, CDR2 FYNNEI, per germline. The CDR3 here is CASIRGMNTEAFF. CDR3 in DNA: TGTGCCAGCATAAGGGGCATGAACACTGAAGCTTTCTTT.

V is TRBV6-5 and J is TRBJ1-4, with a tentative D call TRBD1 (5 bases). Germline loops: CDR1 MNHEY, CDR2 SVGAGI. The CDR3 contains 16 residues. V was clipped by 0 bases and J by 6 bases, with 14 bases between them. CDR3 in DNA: TGTGCCAGCAGTTACTCGACTACCGGGACGGATGAAAAACTGTTTTTT. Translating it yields CASSYSTTGTDEKLFF.

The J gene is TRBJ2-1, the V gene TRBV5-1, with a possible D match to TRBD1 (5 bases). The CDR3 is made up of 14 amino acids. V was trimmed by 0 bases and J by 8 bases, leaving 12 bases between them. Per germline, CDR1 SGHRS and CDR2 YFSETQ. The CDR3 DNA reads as TGCGCCAGCAGCTTGGTGACCCAAGGGGATGAGCAGTTCTTC. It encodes CASSLVTQGDEQFF.

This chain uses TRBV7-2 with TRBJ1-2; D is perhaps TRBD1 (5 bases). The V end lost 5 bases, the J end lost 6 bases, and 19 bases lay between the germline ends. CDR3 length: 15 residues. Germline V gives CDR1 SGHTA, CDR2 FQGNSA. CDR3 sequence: CASSPQGPRKDGYTF. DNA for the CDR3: TGTGCCAGCAGCCCGCAGGGCCCGCGGAAGGATGGCTACACCTTC. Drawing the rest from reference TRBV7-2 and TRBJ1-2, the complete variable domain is GAGVSQSPSNKVTEKGKDVELRCDPISGHTALYWYRQSLGQGLEFLIYFQGNSAPDKSGLPSDRFSAERTGGSVSTLTIQRTQQEDSAVYLCASSPQGPRKDGYTFGSGTRLTVV.

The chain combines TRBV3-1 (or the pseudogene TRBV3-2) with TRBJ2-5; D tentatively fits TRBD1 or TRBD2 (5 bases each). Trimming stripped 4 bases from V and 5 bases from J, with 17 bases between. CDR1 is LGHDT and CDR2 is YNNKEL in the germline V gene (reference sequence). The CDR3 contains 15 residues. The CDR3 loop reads CASSPRDPLWETQYF. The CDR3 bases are TGTGCCAGCAGCCCAAGGGACCCTCTGTGGGAGACCCAGTACTTC.

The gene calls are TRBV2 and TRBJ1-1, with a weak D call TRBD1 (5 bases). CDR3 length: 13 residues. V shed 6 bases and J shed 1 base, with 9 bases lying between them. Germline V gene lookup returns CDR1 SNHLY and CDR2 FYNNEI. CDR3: CASRRGGNTEAFF. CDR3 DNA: TGTGCCAGCAGGCGTGGGGGGAACACTGAAGCTTTCTTT.

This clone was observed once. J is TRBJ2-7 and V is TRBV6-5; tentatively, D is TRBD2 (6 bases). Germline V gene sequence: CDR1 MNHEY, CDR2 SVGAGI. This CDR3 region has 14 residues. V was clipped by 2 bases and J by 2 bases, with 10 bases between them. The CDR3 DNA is TGTGCCAGCAGTTACGCTAGCGAGACCTACGAGCAGTACTTC. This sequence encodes CASSYASETYEQYF.

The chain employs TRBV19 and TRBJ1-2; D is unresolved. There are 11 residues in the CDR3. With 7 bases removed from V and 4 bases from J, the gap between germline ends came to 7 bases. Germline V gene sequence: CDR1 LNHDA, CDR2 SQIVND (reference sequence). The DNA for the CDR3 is TGTGCCAGTACTACAGTCTATGGCTACACCTTC. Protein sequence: CASTTVYGYTF.

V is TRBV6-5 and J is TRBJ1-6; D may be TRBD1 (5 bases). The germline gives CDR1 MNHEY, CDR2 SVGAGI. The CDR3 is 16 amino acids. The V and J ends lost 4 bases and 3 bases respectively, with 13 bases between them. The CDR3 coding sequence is TGTGCCAGCAGTTCCCCCGGACAAGTCTATAATTCACCCCTCCACTTT. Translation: CASSSPGQVYNSPLHF.